A single sample gave rise to the 12 T cell receptor beta chains below, sequenced in a study of T cell repertoires in cytomegalovirus infection. Via MiXCR, TCRdb re-called the reads, giving one row per CDR3 protein. In the table there are under 850,000 distinct CDR3 sequences, 35% of which are singletons. The material sequenced was PBMCs. These receptors came from a human donor in good health (CMV status not recorded). Some clones in this sample may be carry-over from other donors' samples.

The V and J genes are TRBV6-1 and TRBJ2-1; the D gene is possibly TRBD2 (5 bases). Germline values: CDR1 MNHNS, CDR2 SASEGT. The CDR3 is 16 residues long. Trimming took 6 bases from V and 7 from J, leaving 22 bases between them. The CDR3 nucleotides are TGTGCCAGCAGGACTACGAGTGGACGGCGGTGGAATGAGCAGTTCTTC. Translating gives CASRTTSGRRWNEQFF.

This clonotype was recorded a few times. The chain uses TRBV5-4 and TRBJ1-5; unclear D gene. CDR1 is SGHNT and CDR2 is YYREEE in the germline V gene (reference sequence). The CDR3 contains 16 residues. Trimming shortened V by 0 bases and J by 0 bases, and 10 bases separated the two germline ends. CDR3 region: CASSLGAPNSNQPQHF. The CDR3 bases are TGTGCCAGCAGCTTGGGAGCACCAAATAGCAATCAGCCCCAGCATTTT.

The chain combines TRBV6-2 or TRBV6-3 with TRBJ2-1; 8 nucleotides align to TRBD1. CDR1 MNHEY and CDR2 SVGEGT come from the germline V gene. This CDR3 contains 15 residues. V was pared by 2 bases and J by 8 bases, with 8 bases of the junction left unmatched. The CDR3 loop is CASSYPDRGRYEQFF. In nucleotides, the CDR3 is TGTGCCAGCAGTTACCCCGACAGGGGACGATATGAGCAGTTCTTC.

This chain links TRBV7-2 with TRBJ2-3; 9 bases match TRBD2. J lost 0 bases, V lost 1 base, and 8 bases had no gene match. The CDR3 is 18 residues long. Germline V gene data show CDR1 as SGHTA and CDR2 as FQGNSA. As DNA, the CDR3 is TGTGCCAGCAGCTTAGAGGGCGAGCGGGGGGATAGCACAGATACGCAGTATTTT. Translation: CASSLEGERGDSTDTQYF.

The chain uses TRBV28 and TRBJ2-1, with no clear D. V lost 3 bases to trimming and J lost 3 bases, with 9 bases between them. CDR3 length: 14 amino acids. Germline values: CDR1 MDHEN, CDR2 SYDVKM. The CDR3 nucleotides are TGTGCCAGCAGTTTCGGCAGTCGCTACAATGAGCAGTTCTTC. Protein product: CASSFGSRYNEQFF.

As concerns this clonotype: Mismatch with germline at one junction end may stem from a read error. V gene TRBV7-3 combines with J gene TRBJ2-3; D unclear. The CDR3 sequence is 14 residues long. Germline values: CDR1 SGHTA, CDR2 FQGTGA. The CDR3 reads CASSRVAGKDTPYF. In DNA, the CDR3 is TGTGCCAGCAGCCGCGTAGCTGGTAAAGATACGCCGTATTTT.

This clonotype has only a few counts. V gene TRBV14 combines with J gene TRBJ1-2, with a possible D match to TRBD1 (5 bases). Per the germline V gene, CDR1 is SGHDN and CDR2 is FVKESK. Trimming pared 0 bases from V and 2 bases from J, leaving 10 bases between. The CDR3 totals 15 residues. In nucleotides, the CDR3 is TGTGCCAGCAGCCAAGAAGAGGGGCCAAACTATGGCTACACCTTC. Translation: CASSQEEGPNYGYTF.

The gene calls are TRBV12-3 or TRBV12-4 and TRBJ2-7; 7 bases map to TRBD2. V lost 6 bases and J lost 0; bases outside the gene matches: 8. The CDR3 covers 15 residues. This CDR3 is CASRTRGSSSYEQYF. The DNA of the CDR3 is TGTGCCAGCAGAACTCGCGGGAGTAGCTCCTACGAGCAGTACTTC.

This clonotype was picked up a small number of times. The chain employs TRBV28 and TRBJ1-5; maybe TRBD1 (5 bases). Germline loops: CDR1 MDHEN, CDR2 SYDVKM. The V and J ends lost 3 bases and 2 bases respectively, with 11 bases between them. CDR3 length: 15 residues. The CDR3 DNA reads as TGTGCCAGCAGTTTCGGGGGGGTCGGCAATCAGCCCCAGCATTTT. It translates to CASSFGGVGNQPQHF.

The chain employs TRBV7-9 and TRBJ2-7, with 7 positions matching TRBD1. The CDR3 runs to 14 residues. V lost 7 bases and J lost 1; bases outside the gene matches: 7. The germline V gene encodes CDR1 SEHNR and CDR2 FQNEAQ (reference sequence). The CDR3, as DNA: TGTGCCAGCACCACATGGGACAGTTCCTACGAGCAGTACTTC. This translates into CASTTWDSSYEQYF.

This clonotype has a handful of counts. The rearrangement links TRBV7-2 to TRBJ1-6; D is perhaps TRBD1 (5 bases). Trimming cost V 5 bases and J 8 bases, with 16 bases left between them. The CDR3 is made up of 15 amino acids. CDR1 is SGHTA and CDR2 is FQGNSA in the germline V gene. In DNA, the CDR3 is TGTGCCAGCAGCGCAGCGGGACTGGGATATTCACCCCTCCACTTT. Protein: CASSAAGLGYSPLHF.

Details on this clonotype: The CDR3 does not end in the conserved phenylalanine or tryptophan, so this is likely a read error. This rearrangement joins TRBV7-9 to TRBJ2-1; D is perhaps TRBD1 or TRBD2 (5 bases each). The CDR3 sequence is 16 residues long. Germline assignment: CDR1 SEHNR and CDR2 FQNEAQ (reference sequence). V was trimmed by 6 bases and J by 0 bases, leaving 15 bases between them. CDR3 amino acids: CASRIGTTSSYNEQFL. CDR3 nucleotide sequence: TGTGCCAGCAGAATCGGGACGACGAGCTCCTACAATGAGCAGTTCTTA.